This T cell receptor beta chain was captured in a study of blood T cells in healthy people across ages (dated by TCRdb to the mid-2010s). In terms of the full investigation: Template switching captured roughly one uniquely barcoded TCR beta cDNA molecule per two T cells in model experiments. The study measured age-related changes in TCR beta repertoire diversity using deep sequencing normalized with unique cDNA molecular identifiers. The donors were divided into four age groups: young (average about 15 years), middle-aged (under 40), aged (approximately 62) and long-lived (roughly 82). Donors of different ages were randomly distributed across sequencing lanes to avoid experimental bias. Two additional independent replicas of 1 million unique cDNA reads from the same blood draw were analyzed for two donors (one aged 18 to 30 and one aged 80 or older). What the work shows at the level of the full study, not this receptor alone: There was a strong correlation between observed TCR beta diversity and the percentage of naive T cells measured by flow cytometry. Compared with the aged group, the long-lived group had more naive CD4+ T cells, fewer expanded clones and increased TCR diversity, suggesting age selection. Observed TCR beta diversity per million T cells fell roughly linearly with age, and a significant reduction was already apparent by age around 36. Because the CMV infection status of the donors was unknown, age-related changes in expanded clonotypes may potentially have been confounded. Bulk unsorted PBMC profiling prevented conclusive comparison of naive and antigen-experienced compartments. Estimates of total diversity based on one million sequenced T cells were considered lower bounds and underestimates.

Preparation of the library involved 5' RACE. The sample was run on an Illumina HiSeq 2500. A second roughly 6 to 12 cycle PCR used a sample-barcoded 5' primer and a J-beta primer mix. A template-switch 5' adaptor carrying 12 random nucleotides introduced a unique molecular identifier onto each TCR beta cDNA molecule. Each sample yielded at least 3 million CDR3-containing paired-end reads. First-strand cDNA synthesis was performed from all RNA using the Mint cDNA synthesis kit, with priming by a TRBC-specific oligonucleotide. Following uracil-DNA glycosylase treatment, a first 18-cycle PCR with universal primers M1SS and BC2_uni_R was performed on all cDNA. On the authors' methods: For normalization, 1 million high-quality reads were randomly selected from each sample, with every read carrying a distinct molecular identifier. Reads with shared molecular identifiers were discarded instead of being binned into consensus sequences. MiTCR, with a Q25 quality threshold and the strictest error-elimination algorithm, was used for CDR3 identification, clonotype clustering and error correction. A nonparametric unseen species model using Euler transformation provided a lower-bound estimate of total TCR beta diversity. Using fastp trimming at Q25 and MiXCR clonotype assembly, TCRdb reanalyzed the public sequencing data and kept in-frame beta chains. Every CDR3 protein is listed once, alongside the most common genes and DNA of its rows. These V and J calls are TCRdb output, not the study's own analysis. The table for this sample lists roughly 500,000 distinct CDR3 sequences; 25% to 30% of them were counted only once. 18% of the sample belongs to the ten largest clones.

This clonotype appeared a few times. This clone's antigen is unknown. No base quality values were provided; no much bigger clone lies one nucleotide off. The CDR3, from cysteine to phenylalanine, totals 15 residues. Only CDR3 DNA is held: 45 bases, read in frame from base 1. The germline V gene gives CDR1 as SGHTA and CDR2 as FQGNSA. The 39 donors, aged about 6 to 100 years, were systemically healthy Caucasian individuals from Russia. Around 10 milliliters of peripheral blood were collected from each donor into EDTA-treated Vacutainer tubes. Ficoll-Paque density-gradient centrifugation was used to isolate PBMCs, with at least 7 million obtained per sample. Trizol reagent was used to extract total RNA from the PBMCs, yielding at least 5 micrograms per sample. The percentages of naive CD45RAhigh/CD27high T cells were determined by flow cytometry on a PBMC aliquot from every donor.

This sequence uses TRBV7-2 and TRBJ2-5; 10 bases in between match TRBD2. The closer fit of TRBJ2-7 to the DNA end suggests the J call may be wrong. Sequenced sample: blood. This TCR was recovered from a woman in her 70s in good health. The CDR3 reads CASNQDPAGGYEQYF. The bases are TGTGCCAGCAACCAGGACCCAGCGGGGGGGTACGAGCAGTACTTC.